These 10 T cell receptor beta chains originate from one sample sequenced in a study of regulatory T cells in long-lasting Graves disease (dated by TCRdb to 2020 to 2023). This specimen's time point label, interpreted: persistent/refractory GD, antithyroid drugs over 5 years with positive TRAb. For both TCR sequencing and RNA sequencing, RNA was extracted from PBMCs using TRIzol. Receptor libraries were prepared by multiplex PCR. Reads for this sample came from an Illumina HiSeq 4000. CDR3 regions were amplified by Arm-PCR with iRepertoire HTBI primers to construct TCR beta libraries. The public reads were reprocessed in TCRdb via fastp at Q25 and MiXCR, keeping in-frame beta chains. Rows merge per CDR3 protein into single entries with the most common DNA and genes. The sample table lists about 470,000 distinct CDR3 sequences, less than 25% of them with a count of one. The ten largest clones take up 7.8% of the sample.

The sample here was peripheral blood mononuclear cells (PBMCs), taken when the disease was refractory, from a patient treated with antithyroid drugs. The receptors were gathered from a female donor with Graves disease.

Written as DNA, the CDR3 is TGTGCCTGGACCCACGGGACAGGGAGTGAGCCCCAGCATTTT. This sequence encodes CAWTHGTGSEPQHF. The rearrangement links TRBV30 to TRBJ1-5; 9 bases fit TRBD1. The CDR3 is 14 amino acids. V shed 4 bases, J shed 8 bases, and the junction held 9 bases outside the gene matches. Germline V gene lookup returns CDR1 GTSNPN and CDR2 SVGIG (reference sequence).

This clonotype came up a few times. CDR3 DNA sequence: TGTGCCAGCAGCCAACCGGCTAGTTCGACCGGGGAGCTGTTTTTT. This sequence encodes CASSQPASSTGELFF. This rearrangement joins TRBV3-1 to TRBJ2-2; D is undetermined. This CDR3 has 15 amino acids. Germline assignment: CDR1 LGHDT and CDR2 YNNKEL (reference sequence). V lost 2 bases and J 5 bases, leaving 12 bases between the germline ends.

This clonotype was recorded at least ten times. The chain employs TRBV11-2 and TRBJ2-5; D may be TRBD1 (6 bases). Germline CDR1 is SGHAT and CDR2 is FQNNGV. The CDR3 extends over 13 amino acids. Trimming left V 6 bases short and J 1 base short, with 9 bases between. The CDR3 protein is CASSATGQETQYF. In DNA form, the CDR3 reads TGTGCCAGCAGTGCGACAGGCCAAGAGACCCAGTACTTC. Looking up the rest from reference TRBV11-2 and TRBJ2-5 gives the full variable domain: EAGVAQSPRYKIIEKRQSVAFWCNPISGHATLYWYQQILGQGPKLLIQFQNNGVVDDSQLPKDRFSAERLKGVDSTLKIQPAKLEDSAVYLCASSATGQETQYFGPGTRLLVL.

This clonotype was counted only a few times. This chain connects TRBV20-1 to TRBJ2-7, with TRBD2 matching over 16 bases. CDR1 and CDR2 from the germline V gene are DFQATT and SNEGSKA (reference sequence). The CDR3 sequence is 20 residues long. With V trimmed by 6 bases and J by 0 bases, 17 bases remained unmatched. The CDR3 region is CSATTMRGLAGGPRSYEQYF. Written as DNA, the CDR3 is TGCAGTGCAACGACCATGAGGGGACTAGCGGGAGGGCCACGCTCCTACGAGCAGTACTTC.

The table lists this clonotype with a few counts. The DNA of the CDR3 is TGTGCCACCAGCAAGGGGACGGTTAACTACGAGCAGTACTTC. This translates into CATSKGTVNYEQYF. The V gene is TRBV15, the J gene TRBJ2-7; possibly TRBD1 or TRBD2 for D (5 bases each). Germline V lookup: CDR1 LNHNV, CDR2 YYDKDF (reference sequence). Trimming took off 4 bases at V and 3 bases at J, with 13 bases between the two ends. The CDR3 spans 14 residues.

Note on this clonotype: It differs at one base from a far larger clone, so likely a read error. CDR3 protein: CASSLTQDTEAFF. The CDR3 nucleotides read TGTGCCAGCAGTCTAACGCAGGACACTGAAGCTTTCTTT. The J gene is TRBJ1-1, the V gene TRBV12-3 or TRBV12-4, with D uncertain. Trimming took 5 bases from V and 3 from J, leaving 10 bases between them. CDR3 length equals 13 residues.

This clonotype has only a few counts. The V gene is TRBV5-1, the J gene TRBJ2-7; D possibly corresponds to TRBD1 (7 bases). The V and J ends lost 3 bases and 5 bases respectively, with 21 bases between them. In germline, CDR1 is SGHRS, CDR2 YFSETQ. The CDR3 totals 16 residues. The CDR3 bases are TGCGCCAGCAGCTCGCTGGAGGGGGCGCTTTTCCACGAGCAGTACTTC. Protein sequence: CASSSLEGALFHEQYF.

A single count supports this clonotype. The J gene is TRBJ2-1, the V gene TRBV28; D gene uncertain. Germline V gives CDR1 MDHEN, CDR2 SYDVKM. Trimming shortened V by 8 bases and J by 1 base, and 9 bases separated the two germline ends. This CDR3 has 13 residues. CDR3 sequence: CASAEPSYNEQFF. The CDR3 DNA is TGTGCCAGCGCAGAACCGTCCTACAATGAGCAGTTCTTC.

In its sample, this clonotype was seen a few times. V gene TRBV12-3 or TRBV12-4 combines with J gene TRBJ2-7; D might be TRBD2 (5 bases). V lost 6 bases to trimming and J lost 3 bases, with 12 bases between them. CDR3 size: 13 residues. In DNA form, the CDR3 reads TGTGCCAGCAGCCACCATGACTACTACGAGCAGTACTTC. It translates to CASSHHDYYEQYF.

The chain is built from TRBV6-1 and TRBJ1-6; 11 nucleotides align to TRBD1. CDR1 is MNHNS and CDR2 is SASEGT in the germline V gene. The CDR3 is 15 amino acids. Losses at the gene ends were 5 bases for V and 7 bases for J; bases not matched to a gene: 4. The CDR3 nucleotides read TGTGCCAGCAGTCGGACAGGGGGCGAAAATTCACCCCTCCACTTT. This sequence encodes CASSRTGGENSPLHF.